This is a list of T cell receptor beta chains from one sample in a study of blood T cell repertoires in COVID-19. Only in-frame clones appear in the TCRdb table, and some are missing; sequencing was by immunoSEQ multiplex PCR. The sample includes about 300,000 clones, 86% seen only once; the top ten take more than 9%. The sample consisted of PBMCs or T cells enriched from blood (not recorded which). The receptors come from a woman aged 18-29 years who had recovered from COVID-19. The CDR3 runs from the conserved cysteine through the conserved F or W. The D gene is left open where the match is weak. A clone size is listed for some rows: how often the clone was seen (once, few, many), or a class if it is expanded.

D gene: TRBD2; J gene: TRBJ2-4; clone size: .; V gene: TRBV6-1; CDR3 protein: CASSESGGKNIQYF; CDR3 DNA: TGTGCCAGCAGTGAATCGGGGGGCAAAAACATTCAGTACTTC
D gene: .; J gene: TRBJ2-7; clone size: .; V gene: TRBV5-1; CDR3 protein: CASSLYLSSYEQYF; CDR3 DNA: TGCGCCAGCAGCTTGTATCTAAGCTCCTACGAGCAGTACTTC
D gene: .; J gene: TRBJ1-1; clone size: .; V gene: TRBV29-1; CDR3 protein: CSVAQGSENTEAFF; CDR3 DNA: TGCAGCGTTGCCCAGGGGTCCGAGAACACTGAAGCTTTCTTT
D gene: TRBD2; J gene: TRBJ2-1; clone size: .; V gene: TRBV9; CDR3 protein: CASSVFDRTSGTYNEQFF; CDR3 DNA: TGTGCCAGCAGCGTTTTCGACCGGACTAGCGGGACTTACAATGAGCAGTTCTTC
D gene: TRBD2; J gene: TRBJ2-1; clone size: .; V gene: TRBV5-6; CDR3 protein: CASSAGLAPYNEQFF; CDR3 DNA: TGTGCCAGCAGCGCGGGACTAGCCCCCTACAATGAGCAGTTCTTC
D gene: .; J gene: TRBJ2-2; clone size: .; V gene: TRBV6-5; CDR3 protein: CASSYYGGNTGELFF; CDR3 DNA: TGTGCCAGCAGTTACTACGGGGGTAACACCGGGGAGCTGTTTTTT
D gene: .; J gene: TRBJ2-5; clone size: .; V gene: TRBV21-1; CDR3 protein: CASSKGTVQETQYF; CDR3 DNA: TGTGCCAGCAGCAAAGGGACAGTTCAAGAGACCCAGTACTTC
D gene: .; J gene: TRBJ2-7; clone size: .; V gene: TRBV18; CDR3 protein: CASSLRTDYEQYF; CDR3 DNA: TGTGCCAGCTCACTCCGGACAGACTACGAGCAGTACTTC
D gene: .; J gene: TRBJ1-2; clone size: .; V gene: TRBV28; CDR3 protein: CASSFEYGGDGYTF; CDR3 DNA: TGTGCCAGCAGTTTTGAGTACGGAGGCGATGGCTACACCTTC
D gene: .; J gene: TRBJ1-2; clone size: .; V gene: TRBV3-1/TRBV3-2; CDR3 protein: CASRTAGAEGYTF; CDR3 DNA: TGTGCCAGCAGGACCGCAGGGGCGGAGGGCTACACCTTC
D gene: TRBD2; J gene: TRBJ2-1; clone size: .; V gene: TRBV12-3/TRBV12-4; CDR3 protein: CASRPDLADEQFF; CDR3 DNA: TGTGCCAGCAGACCAGATCTAGCGGACGAGCAGTTCTTC
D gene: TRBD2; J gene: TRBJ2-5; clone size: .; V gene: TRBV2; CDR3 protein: CASSESPLAGMETQYF; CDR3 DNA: TGTGCCAGCAGTGAGAGTCCCCTAGCGGGAATGGAGACCCAGTACTTC
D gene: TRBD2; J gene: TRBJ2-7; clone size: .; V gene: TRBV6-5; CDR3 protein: CASNWTSQGYEQYF; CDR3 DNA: TGTGCCAGCAATTGGACTAGCCAAGGATACGAGCAGTACTTC
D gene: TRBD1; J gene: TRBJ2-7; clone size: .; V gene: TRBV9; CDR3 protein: CASSVGPGTGHEQYF; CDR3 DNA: TGTGCCAGCAGCGTAGGTCCCGGGACAGGGCACGAGCAGTACTTC
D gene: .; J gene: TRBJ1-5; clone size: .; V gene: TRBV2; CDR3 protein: CASSVSKGGNQPQHF; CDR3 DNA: TGTGCCAGCAGTGTGTCGAAGGGAGGCAATCAGCCCCAGCATTTT
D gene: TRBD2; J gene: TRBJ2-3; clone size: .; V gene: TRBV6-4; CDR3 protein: CASRDPPAGGGTDTQYF; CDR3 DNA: TGTGCCAGCAGGGATCCCCCAGCGGGAGGCGGCACAGATACGCAGTATTTT
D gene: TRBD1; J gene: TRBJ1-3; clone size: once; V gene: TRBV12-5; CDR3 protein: CASGLGSGQGSPGNTIYF; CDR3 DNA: TGTGCTAGTGGTTTGGGCAGTGGACAGGGAAGTCCTGGAAACACCATATATTTT
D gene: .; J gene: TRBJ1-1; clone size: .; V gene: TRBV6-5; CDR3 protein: CASREDPSLYTEAFF; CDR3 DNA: TGTGCCAGCAGGGAGGACCCCTCCCTGTACACTGAAGCTTTCTTT
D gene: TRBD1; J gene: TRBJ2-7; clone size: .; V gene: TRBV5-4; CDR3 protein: CASSPGRTGAEQYF; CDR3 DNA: TGTGCCAGCAGCCCTGGACGGACAGGGGCCGAGCAGTACTTC
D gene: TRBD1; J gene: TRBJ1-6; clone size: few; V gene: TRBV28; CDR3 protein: CASSFGQGGSPLHF; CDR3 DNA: TGTGCCAGCAGTTTTGGGCAGGGGGGTTCACCCCTCCACTTT
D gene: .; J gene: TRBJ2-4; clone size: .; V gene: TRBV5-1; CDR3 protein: CASSLDGENIQYF; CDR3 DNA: TGCGCCAGCAGCTTGGACGGGGAAAACATTCAGTACTTC
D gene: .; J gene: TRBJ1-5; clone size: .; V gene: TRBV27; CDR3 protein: CASSFQGAGNQPQHF; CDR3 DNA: TGTGCCAGCAGTTTTCAGGGTGCAGGCAATCAGCCCCAGCATTTT
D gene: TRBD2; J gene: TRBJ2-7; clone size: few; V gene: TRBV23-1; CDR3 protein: CASSQFEEEAGEPYEQYF; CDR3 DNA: TGCGCCAGCAGTCAATTTGAAGAGGAGGCGGGGGAGCCCTACGAGCAGTACTTC
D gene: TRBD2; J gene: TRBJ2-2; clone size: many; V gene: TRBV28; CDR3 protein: CASSSREVVAGELFF; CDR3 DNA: TGTGCCAGCAGTTCGCGGGAGGTAGTAGCCGGGGAGCTGTTTTTT
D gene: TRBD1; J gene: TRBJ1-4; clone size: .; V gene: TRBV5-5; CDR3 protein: CASSNPGQGVEKLFF; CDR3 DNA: TGTGCCAGCAGCAACCCGGGACAGGGAGTAGAAAAACTGTTTTTT
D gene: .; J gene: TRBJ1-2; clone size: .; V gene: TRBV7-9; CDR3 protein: CASSFLDSYGYTF; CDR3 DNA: TGTGCCAGCAGCTTCCTTGACAGCTATGGCTACACCTTC
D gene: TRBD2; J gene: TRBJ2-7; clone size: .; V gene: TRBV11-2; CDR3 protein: CASSARTSLAYEQYF; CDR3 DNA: TGTGCCAGCAGCGCCCGGACTAGCTTGGCCTACGAGCAGTACTTC